This TCR beta chain was found in a study of CD8+CD57+ T cells in acquired aplastic anemia. Looking at the study overall: Yields of DNA that came from sorted CD4+ and CD8+ cells averaged roughly 3.3 ug. Study results and caveats: Significance was not reached for CD8+ Simpson's diversity between patients and controls.

Flow cytometry had shown expanded CD8+CD57+ cells in the patients chosen for sequencing. Every patient presented with severe acquired aplastic anemia. Ten or more counts support this clonotype. Its antigen is still unknown. Profiles of TCR beta VDJ and CDR3 were generated from a genomic DNA template. TCRdb redid the calling of the reads with MiXCR, one entry per CDR3 protein. The sample carries under 500,000 distinct CDR3 sequences, roughly 34% recorded once. The clonotype originates from a human donor with aplastic anemia. The sequenced material came from sorted CD4+, CD8+, or CD8+CD57+ T cells (not recorded which) from PBMCs.

As DNA, the CDR3 is TGTGCCAGTACCCCAACAGGGTATAGTGGGGCCAACGTCCTGACTTTC. Translating gives CASTPTGYSGANVLTF. The chain links TRBV19 to TRBJ2-6; possibly TRBD1 for D (6 bases). This CDR3 comprises 16 residues. Trimming took off 7 bases at V and 3 bases at J, with 16 bases between the two ends. In germline, CDR1 is LNHDA, CDR2 SQIVND (reference sequence).